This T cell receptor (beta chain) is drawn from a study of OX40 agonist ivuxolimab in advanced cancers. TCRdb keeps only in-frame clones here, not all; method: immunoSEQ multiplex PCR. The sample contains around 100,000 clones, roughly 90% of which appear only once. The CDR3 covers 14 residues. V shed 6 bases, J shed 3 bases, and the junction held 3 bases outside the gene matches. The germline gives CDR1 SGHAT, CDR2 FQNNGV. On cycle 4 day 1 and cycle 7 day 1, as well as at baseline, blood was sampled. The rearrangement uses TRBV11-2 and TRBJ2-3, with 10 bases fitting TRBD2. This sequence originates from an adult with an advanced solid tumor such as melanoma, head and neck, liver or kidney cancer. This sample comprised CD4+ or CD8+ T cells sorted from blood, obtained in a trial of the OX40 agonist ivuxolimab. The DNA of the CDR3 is TGTGCCAGCAGACTTAGCGGGAGGACAGATACGCAGTATTTT. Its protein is CASRLSGRTDTQYF.